This T cell receptor beta chain originates from a study of shared clonotypes between healthy human individuals. Overall study context: Per-donor plates numbered three CD4 naive, three CD4 memory, two CD8 naive and one CD8 memory.

Produced via immunoSEQ multiplex PCR; TCRdb's table is partial and in-frame only. The sample carries millions of clones, about 95% recorded once. CD45RO-negative, CCR7-positively selected cells formed the naive CD8 fraction, excluding terminally differentiated effector memory CD45RA+ cells. Germline CDR1 and CDR2: SGDLS and YYNGEE. This CDR3 has 17 residues. V shed 1 base, J shed 8 bases, and the junction held 10 bases outside the gene matches. The chain uses TRBV9 and TRBJ2-1, with TRBD2 matching 12 bases. The receptor was isolated from a man aged 18 to 30 in good health. The specimen sequenced was naive CD8+ T cells sorted from blood. The DNA for the CDR3 is TGTGCCAGCAGCGTAAAAGGACTAGCGGGAATTAGTGATGAGCAGTTCTTC. Translating gives CASSVKGLAGISDEQFF. The full variable domain, rest sourced from reference TRBV9 and TRBJ2-1, is DSGVTQTPKHLITATGQRVTLRCSPRSGDLSVYWYQQSLDQGLQFLIQYYNGEERAKGNILERFSAQQFPDLHSELNLSSLELGDSALYFCASSVKGLAGISDEQFFGPGTRLTVL.